These 3 T cell receptor beta chains originate from one sample sequenced in a study of T cell responses to AZD1222 COVID-19 vaccine. TCRdb keeps only in-frame clones here, not all; method: immunoSEQ multiplex PCR. The sample shows 43,000 or so clones, less than 95% of them seen only once. The specimen was peripheral blood, collected 28 days after the second AZD1222 dose. The receptors were gathered from an adult who received the AZD1222 COVID-19 vaccine.

V gene TRBV6-5 combines with J gene TRBJ1-5, with 8 nucleotides matching TRBD1. This CDR3 has 15 amino acids. Germline assignment: CDR1 MNHEY and CDR2 SVGAGI. V shed 5 bases and J 4 bases; nucleotides not matched to a gene: 7. The CDR3 protein is CASSPQGVGNQPQHF. The CDR3 DNA reads TGTGCCAGCAGTCCACAGGGGGTAGGAAATCAGCCCCAGCATTTT.

The rearrangement joins TRBV4-2 to TRBJ1-6; 8 nucleotides agree with TRBD1. This CDR3 is built from 14 residues. CDR1 and CDR2 (germline): LGHNA, YNFKEQ. V was clipped by 3 bases and J by 7 bases; unmatched bases: 2. The chain's CDR3 is CASSQDRDNSPLHF. In DNA form, the CDR3 reads TGTGCCAGCAGCCAGGACAGGGACAATTCACCCCTCCACTTT.

The chain couples TRBV30 to TRBJ1-5; maybe TRBD1 (5 bases). CDR3 size: 14 residues. Germline V gene lookup returns CDR1 GTSNPN and CDR2 SVGIG (reference sequence). The ends were cut back, 2 bases at V and 8 bases at J, with 16 bases in the middle. CDR3 sequence: CAWSPRLPGEPQHF. CDR3 nucleotides: TGTGCCTGGAGTCCCAGGCTCCCGGGGGAGCCCCAGCATTTT.